The 32 T cell receptor beta chains below come from one sample, sequenced in a study of tissue T cells after allogeneic stem cell transplantation. Steroid-refractory graft-versus-host disease after allogeneic hematopoietic cell transplant qualified adults for prospective research-autopsy enrollment. Data came from immunoSEQ multiplex PCR; TCRdb stores just in-frame clones and leaves some out. The repertoire holds a few thousand clones, 65% seen once, with 22% in the top ten. This sample comprised duodenal tissue, obtained at autopsy. Every receptor here comes from an older male patient with steroid-refractory graft-versus-host disease after an allogeneic stem cell transplant. These T cells may partly come from the graft donor.

This clone was seen a handful of times. The chain couples TRBV7-8 to TRBJ2-1; D might be TRBD2 (5 bases). CDR3 size: 13 residues. Germline values: CDR1 SGHVS, CDR2 FQNEAQ. Between the trimmed V and J ends, which lost 3 bases and 7 bases, there was a span of 10 bases. CDR3 residues: CASSFLRENEQFF. In DNA, the CDR3 is TGTGCCAGCAGCTTTTTACGGGAAAATGAGCAGTTCTTC. Combining the CDR3 with reference TRBV7-8 and TRBJ2-1 gives the whole variable domain GAGVSQSPRYKVAKRGQDVALRCDPISGHVSLFWYQQALGQGPEFLTYFQNEAQLDKSGLPSDRFFAERPEGSVSTLKIQRTQQEDSAVYLCASSFLRENEQFFGPGTRLTVL.

The genes are TRBV4-1 and TRBJ2-7; 9 nucleotides align to TRBD1. Germline assignment: CDR1 MGHRA and CDR2 YSYEKL. The J segment lost 5 bases and the V segment lost 4 bases, leaving 9 bases of the junction unmatched. The CDR3 length is 15 residues. This chain's CDR3 is CASSRRGRQGDEQYF. The CDR3 nucleotides read TGCGCCAGCAGCCGTAGGGGGAGACAGGGGGACGAGCAGTACTTC.

The chain uses TRBV7-2 and TRBJ2-7, with D possibly TRBD1 on 6 matching bases. Germline V gene lookup returns CDR1 SGHTA and CDR2 FQGNSA. The CDR3 has 14 residues. V lost 5 bases, J lost 0 bases, and 11 bases lay in between. The CDR3 protein is CASSLGQSSYEQYF. CDR3 nucleotide sequence: TGTGCCAGCAGCCTAGGACAGAGCTCCTACGAGCAGTACTTC.

The J gene is TRBJ2-5, the V gene TRBV5-1, with D perhaps matching TRBD1 or TRBD2 (5 bases each). Germline values: CDR1 SGHRS, CDR2 YFSETQ. The CDR3 runs 15 residues. Trimming took 0 bases from V and 1 from J, leaving 10 bases between them. CDR3 nucleotide sequence: TGCGCCAGCAGCTTGGTTTTCGGGACCCAAGAGACCCAGTACTTC. Its translation: CASSLVFGTQETQYF.

This rearrangement joins TRBV4-2 to TRBJ1-5, with unresolved D. The CDR3 has 15 residues. V lost 0 bases to trimming and J lost 4 bases, with 10 bases between them. CDR1 is LGHNA, CDR2 YNFKEQ, per germline. CDR3 DNA: TGTGCCAGCAGCCAAGATCACAGTCCTAATCAGCCCCAGCATTTT. Translated: CASSQDHSPNQPQHF.

This chain links TRBV19 with TRBJ2-2, with a possible D match to TRBD2 (6 bases). The CDR3 contains 15 residues. Between the trimmed V and J ends, which lost 1 base and 7 bases, there was a span of 13 bases. Germline loops: CDR1 LNHDA, CDR2 SQIVND (reference sequence). The CDR3 loop is CASSIGLGGGGELFF. CDR3 nucleotide sequence: TGTGCCAGTAGTATAGGTCTGGGAGGCGGCGGGGAGCTGTTTTTT.

This clone was detected only a few times. The chain uses TRBV7-2 and TRBJ1-6; D remains unclear. The CDR3 has 14 amino acids. V lost 4 bases and J lost 6, with 10 bases in between. The germline V gene encodes CDR1 SGHTA and CDR2 FQGNSA. The DNA of the CDR3 is TGTGCCAGCAGCTCTTTCTTTGGTAATTCACCCCTCCACTTT. The encoded protein is CASSSFFGNSPLHF.

The chain has TRBV27 and TRBJ2-2; D unresolved. V lost 3 bases, J lost 4 bases, and 6 bases lay in between. The CDR3 has 13 amino acids. Per the germline V gene, CDR1 is MNHEY and CDR2 is SMNVEV (reference sequence). CDR3 nucleotides: TGTGCCAGCAGTTTTAACCCCACCGGGGAGCTGTTTTTT. Encoded protein: CASSFNPTGELFF.

This clone was seen only a few times. In DNA form, the CDR3 reads TGTGCCAGCACTATTGGGTTGGGCTACGAGCAGTACTTC. Protein product: CASTIGLGYEQYF. The rearrangement uses TRBV2 and TRBJ2-7; D is unclear. There are 13 residues in the CDR3. Germline-derived CDR1 and CDR2 are SNHLY and FYNNEI. The V end lost 7 bases, the J end lost 3 bases, and 13 bases lay between the germline ends.

This sequence joins TRBV12-5 and TRBJ2-1; tentative D call: TRBD2 (7 bases). Germline V lookup: CDR1 LGHNT, CDR2 FRNRAP. Trimming cost V 1 base and J 10 bases, with 17 bases left between them. This CDR3 has 15 amino acids. In nucleotides, the CDR3 is TGTGCTAGTGGTTTGGGCCTAGCGGCCCAGGGGGAGCAGTTCTTC. This encodes CASGLGLAAQGEQFF.

V usage is TRBV7-2 and J usage is TRBJ1-5; maybe TRBD1 (5 bases). Germline lookup yields CDR1 SGHTA and CDR2 FQGNSA. Trimming pared 4 bases from V and 9 bases from J, leaving 13 bases between. The length of the CDR3 is 13 residues. The CDR3 sequence: CASSYQGTGPQHF. The DNA of the CDR3 is TGTGCCAGCAGCTACCAGGGAACAGGGCCCCAGCATTTT.

This clone occurred a few times. The chain recombines TRBV19 with TRBJ2-7; D unresolved. Germline CDR1 LNHDA, CDR2 SQIVND (reference sequence). The germline V and J ends were trimmed by 2 bases and 2 bases, with 7 bases remaining between them. The CDR3 is made up of 13 amino acids. CDR3 DNA sequence: TGTGCCAGTAGTATAACGGGTCCCTACGAGCAGTACTTC. Translation gives CASSITGPYEQYF.

The chain has TRBV18 and TRBJ2-7, with 8 bases matching TRBD1. CDR1 and CDR2 from the germline V gene are KGHSH and LQKENI. Trimming removed 6 bases from V and 3 bases from J; junction bases left unmatched: 7. The CDR3 has 14 amino acids. This chain's CDR3 is CASSPGGTGYEQYF. The CDR3 coding sequence is TGTGCCAGCTCGCCTGGGGGGACAGGCTACGAGCAGTACTTC.

The chain is built from TRBV9 and TRBJ2-1; D unresolved. CDR3 size: 14 residues. Deletions cut 3 bases from V and 5 bases from J, with 12 bases between. Germline values: CDR1 SGDLS, CDR2 YYNGEE. CDR3 coding DNA: TGTGCCAGCAGCGGGCGGCCTACTGACAATGAGCAGTTCTTC. Amino acids: CASSGRPTDNEQFF. The variable domain in full, completed from reference TRBV9 and TRBJ2-1, reads DSGVTQTPKHLITATGQRVTLRCSPRSGDLSVYWYQQSLDQGLQFLIQYYNGEERAKGNILERFSAQQFPDLHSELNLSSLELGDSALYFCASSGRPTDNEQFFGPGTRLTVL.

The V call is TRBV7-8, the J call TRBJ1-3; 8 nucleotides match TRBD1. This CDR3 is built from 17 residues. Per the germline V gene, CDR1 is SGHVS and CDR2 is FQNEAQ. V gave up 3 bases and J gave up 4 bases; unmatched junction bases: 11. The DNA of the CDR3 is TGTGCCAGCAGCTTTCCCTTGACTCGGACAGGGGGAAACACCATATATTTT. It translates to CASSFPLTRTGGNTIYF.

The chain has TRBV12-5 and TRBJ2-1, with 9 bases matching TRBD1. The germline V gene encodes CDR1 LGHNT and CDR2 FRNRAP. The CDR3 runs to 14 residues. Unmatched junction bases numbered 6, after V lost 8 bases and J lost 4 bases. The CDR3 spells CASLDRGSYNEQFF. The CDR3 DNA reads TGTGCTAGTCTCGACAGGGGGTCTTACAATGAGCAGTTCTTC. Drawing the rest from reference TRBV12-5 and TRBJ2-1, the complete variable domain is DARVTQTPRHKVTEMGQEVTMRCQPILGHNTVFWYRQTMMQGLELLAYFRNRAPLDDSGMPKDRFSAEMPDATLATLKIQPSEPRDSAVYFCASLDRGSYNEQFFGPGTRLTVL.

The V and J genes are TRBV7-2 and TRBJ2-1; 11 bases agree with TRBD2. This CDR3 has 16 amino acids. In germline, CDR1 is SGHTA, CDR2 FQGNSA. V trimming: 8 bases; J trimming: 4 bases; junction bases outside the gene matches: 10. The CDR3 DNA reads TGTGCCAGCTCCCCGCCTAGCGGGGGGTTTTACAATGAGCAGTTCTTC. As protein: CASSPPSGGFYNEQFF.

By share, this clone counts as medium-sized (0.01 to 0.1%). The chain combines TRBV19 with TRBJ1-2, with D maybe TRBD1 (5 bases). The germline CDR1 and CDR2 sequences are LNHDA and SQIVND (reference sequence). The CDR3 totals 15 residues. The V end lost 3 bases, the J end lost 9 bases, and 20 bases lay between the germline ends. CDR3 protein: CASSIKGTAGESYTF. The CDR3 DNA follows: TGTGCCAGTAGTATCAAGGGGACCGCAGGTGAGAGCTACACCTTC.

This clone has just a few counts. This chain links TRBV9 with TRBJ2-3; possible D gene TRBD1, 5 bases. V was cut by 0 bases and J by 0 bases, with 8 bases left in between. The CDR3 contains 15 residues. Germline CDR1 and CDR2: SGDLS and YYNGEE. The CDR3 sequence: CASSVAGHSTDTQYF. In DNA form, the CDR3 reads TGTGCCAGCAGCGTAGCCGGACATAGCACAGATACGCAGTATTTT.

The V and J genes are TRBV27 and TRBJ1-5; D not resolved. The CDR3 has 12 residues. V lost 6 bases, J lost 3 bases, and 6 bases lay in between. The germline gives CDR1 MNHEY, CDR2 SMNVEV (reference sequence). CDR3 amino acids: CASSRLNQPQHF. The CDR3 DNA reads as TGTGCCAGCAGCAGACTCAATCAGCCCCAGCATTTT.

The chain couples TRBV4-2 to TRBJ2-1; 8 nucleotides align to TRBD2. There are 14 residues in the CDR3. Germline lookup yields CDR1 LGHNA and CDR2 YNFKEQ. With V trimmed by 1 base and J by 8 bases, 4 bases remained unmatched. CDR3 sequence: CASSQGTSRDEQFF. The CDR3 coding sequence is TGTGCCAGCAGCCAAGGGACTAGCCGGGATGAGCAGTTCTTC.

This clone is labeled as large. Other DNA sequences of this sample code for an identical CDR3. The chain combines TRBV2 with TRBJ2-3; 7 bases agree with TRBD1. CDR1 and CDR2 from the germline V gene are SNHLY and FYNNEI. J gave up 0 bases and V 6 bases, and 6 bases lay outside the gene matches. The CDR3 is made up of 15 amino acids. CDR3 residues: CASSAGTASTDTQYF. The CDR3 DNA reads as TGTGCCAGCAGCGCCGGGACAGCTAGCACAGATACGCAGTATTTT. The full variable domain, its missing parts supplied by reference TRBV2 and TRBJ2-3, is EPEVTQTPSHQVTQMGQEVILRCVPISNHLYFYWYRQILGQKVEFLVSFYNNEISEKSEIFDDQFSVERPDGSNFTLKIRSTKLEDSAMYFCASSAGTASTDTQYFGPGTRLTVL.

This clone showed up just once. V and J are TRBV7-8 and TRBJ2-6; TRBD1 matches at 12 bases. The CDR3 consists of 17 residues. Losses at the gene ends were 5 bases for V and 3 bases for J; bases not matched to a gene: 5. Germline-derived CDR1 and CDR2 are SGHVS and FQNEAQ. The DNA for the CDR3 is TGTGCCAGCAGCCCCGGGACAGGGGGCTTTGGGGCCAACGTCCTGACTTTC. Translation gives CASSPGTGGFGANVLTF. Based on the CDR3 plus reference TRBV7-8 and TRBJ2-6, the full variable domain is GAGVSQSPRYKVAKRGQDVALRCDPISGHVSLFWYQQALGQGPEFLTYFQNEAQLDKSGLPSDRFFAERPEGSVSTLKIQRTQQEDSAVYLCASSPGTGGFGANVLTFGAGSRLTVL.

This chain joins TRBV12-3 or TRBV12-4 and TRBJ1-1, with D possibly being TRBD1 (5 bases). This CDR3 region has 13 residues. V lost 6 bases to trimming and J lost 1 base, with 9 bases between them. CDR3 sequence reads: CASRLQGNTEAFF. In DNA form, the CDR3 reads TGTGCCAGCAGACTCCAGGGGAACACTGAAGCTTTCTTT.

The chain employs TRBV6-4 and TRBJ2-1; D is perhaps TRBD1 (5 bases). The germline V gene encodes CDR1 MRHNA and CDR2 SNTAGT. This CDR3 has 15 residues. V was shortened by 5 bases and J by 7 bases, with 18 bases between the two germline ends. CDR3 residues: CASSPQGNLVNEQFF. CDR3 coding DNA: TGTGCCAGCAGTCCCCAGGGAAATCTAGTGAATGAGCAGTTCTTC.

This sequence joins TRBV6-5 and TRBJ1-5; the match to TRBD1 covers 8 bases. Unmatched junction bases numbered 5, after V lost 6 bases and J lost 4 bases. Per germline, CDR1 MNHEY and CDR2 SVGAGI. This CDR3 is built from 14 residues. The DNA of the CDR3 is TGTGCCAGCAGGTCGACAGGGGTGAATCAGCCCCAGCATTTT. It is translated as CASRSTGVNQPQHF.

V gene TRBV7-2 combines with J gene TRBJ2-3; 7 bases fit TRBD1. V was pared by 4 bases and J by 2 bases, with 3 bases of the junction left unmatched. The CDR3 totals 14 residues. Germline V lookup: CDR1 SGHTA, CDR2 FQGNSA. The chain's CDR3 is CASSSGQFTDTQYF. DNA for the CDR3: TGTGCCAGCAGCTCGGGACAGTTCACAGATACGCAGTATTTT.

The rearrangement uses TRBV4-2 and TRBJ1-2; perhaps TRBD1 as D (5 bases). Deletions cut 0 bases from V and 4 bases from J, with 12 bases between. CDR1 and CDR2 from the germline V gene are LGHNA and YNFKEQ. The CDR3 is made up of 15 amino acids. CDR3 amino acids: CASSQEGTEGYGYTF. CDR3 sequence (DNA): TGTGCCAGCAGCCAAGAAGGGACGGAGGGCTATGGCTACACCTTC.

The V call is TRBV9, the J call TRBJ2-1; 10 bases fit TRBD2. Losses at the gene ends were 0 bases for V and 4 bases for J; bases not matched to a gene: 1. This CDR3 spans 15 amino acids. Germline V lookup: CDR1 SGDLS, CDR2 YYNGEE. The CDR3 region has the DNA TGTGCCAGCAGCGTAGTAGCGGGGGGATACAATGAGCAGTTCTTC. Its protein product is CASSVVAGGYNEQFF.

This rearrangement joins TRBV11-2 to TRBJ2-7; D gene unclear. The CDR3 consists of 14 residues. Germline loops: CDR1 SGHAT, CDR2 FQNNGV. V lost 3 bases to trimming and J lost 0 bases, with 9 bases between them. CDR3 residues: CASSLTLSSYEQYF. In nucleotides, the CDR3 is TGTGCCAGCAGCTTGACGCTGAGCTCCTACGAGCAGTACTTC.

The chain has TRBV10-2 and TRBJ1-1; D is uncertain. CDR3 length: 14 residues. V gave up 6 bases and J gave up 1 base, with 12 bases separating them. In germline, CDR1 is WSHSY, CDR2 SAAADI. CDR3 nucleotides: TGCGCCAGCAGGAGGTCCGCAGGGAACACTGAAGCTTTCTTT. It specifies CASRRSAGNTEAFF.

The V gene is TRBV4-3, the J gene TRBJ1-1; 7 bases map to TRBD1. Germline assignment: CDR1 LGHNA and CDR2 YSLEER. The CDR3 extends over 16 amino acids. The trim removed 1 base at V and 2 bases at J, leaving 7 bases unmatched. CDR3 region: CASSQVGDSYNTEAFF. As DNA, the CDR3 is TGCGCCAGCAGCCAAGTGGGGGACAGTTATAACACTGAAGCTTTCTTT.